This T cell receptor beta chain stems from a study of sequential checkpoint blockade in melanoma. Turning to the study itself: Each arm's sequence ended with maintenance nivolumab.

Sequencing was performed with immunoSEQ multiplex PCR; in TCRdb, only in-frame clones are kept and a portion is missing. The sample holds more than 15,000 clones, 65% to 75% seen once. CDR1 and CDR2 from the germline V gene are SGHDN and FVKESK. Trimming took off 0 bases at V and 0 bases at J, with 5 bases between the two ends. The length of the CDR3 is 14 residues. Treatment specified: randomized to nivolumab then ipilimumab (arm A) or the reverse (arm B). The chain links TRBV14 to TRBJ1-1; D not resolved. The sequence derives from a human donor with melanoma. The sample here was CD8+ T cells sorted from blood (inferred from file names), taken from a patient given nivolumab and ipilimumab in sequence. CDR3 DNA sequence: TGTGCCAGCAGCCAAGAACCGGTGAACACTGAAGCTTTCTTT. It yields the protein CASSQEPVNTEAFF.